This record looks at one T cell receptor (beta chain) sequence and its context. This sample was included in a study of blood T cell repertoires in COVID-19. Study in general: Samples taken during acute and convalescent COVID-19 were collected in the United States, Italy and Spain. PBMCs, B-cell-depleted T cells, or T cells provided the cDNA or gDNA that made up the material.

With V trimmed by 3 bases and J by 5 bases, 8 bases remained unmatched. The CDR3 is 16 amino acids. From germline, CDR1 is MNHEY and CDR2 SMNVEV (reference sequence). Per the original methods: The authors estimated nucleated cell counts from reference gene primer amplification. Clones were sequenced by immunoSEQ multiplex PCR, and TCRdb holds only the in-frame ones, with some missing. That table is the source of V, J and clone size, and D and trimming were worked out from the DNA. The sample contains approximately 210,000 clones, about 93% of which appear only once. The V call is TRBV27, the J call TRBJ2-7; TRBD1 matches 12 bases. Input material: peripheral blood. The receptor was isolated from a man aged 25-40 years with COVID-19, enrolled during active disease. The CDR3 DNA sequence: TGTGCCAGCAGTTTGATTACGGGACAGGGGGCTGACGAGCAGTACTTC. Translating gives CASSLITGQGADEQYF.